Following are 24 T cell receptor beta chains from one sample sequenced in a study of circulating tumor DNA in untreated peripheral T-cell lymphoma. The protocol was immunoSEQ multiplex PCR, while the TCRdb copy is restricted to in-frame clones and leaves out a portion. The data show 6,000 or so clones, 70% to 80% seen once. The specimen sequenced was tumor tissue. Every receptor here comes from a human donor with peripheral T-cell lymphoma.

This chain links TRBV29-1 with TRBJ1-2; maybe TRBD1 (6 bases). Germline V lookup: CDR1 SQVTM, CDR2 ANQGSEA. The CDR3 spans 14 residues. V dropped 7 bases and J dropped 5 bases, with 20 bases sitting between them. This CDR3 reads CSATGQHLYYGYTF. The DNA for the CDR3 is TGCAGCGCCACCGGACAGCATCTATATTATGGCTACACCTTC. Using reference TRBV29-1 and TRBJ1-2 for the parts outside the CDR3, the full variable domain is SAVISQKPSRDICQRGTSLTIQCQVDSQVTMMFWYRQQPGQSLTLIATANQGSEATYESGFVIDKFPISRPNLTFSTLTVSNMSPEDSSIYLCSATGQHLYYGYTFGSGTRLTVV.

This clone was picked up one time. The V gene is TRBV29-1, the J gene TRBJ1-1; no clear D. Per the germline V gene, CDR1 is SQVTM and CDR2 is ANQGSEA. V shed 3 bases and J shed 0 bases, with 11 bases lying between them. This CDR3 is 14 amino acids long. Written as DNA, the CDR3 is TGCAGCGTTGAGCCCGGACTGATGAACACTGAAGCTTTCTTT. It translates to CSVEPGLMNTEAFF. Full variable domain (missing parts from reference TRBV29-1 and TRBJ1-1): SAVISQKPSRDICQRGTSLTIQCQVDSQVTMMFWYRQQPGQSLTLIATANQGSEATYESGFVIDKFPISRPNLTFSTLTVSNMSPEDSSIYLCSVEPGLMNTEAFFGQGTRLTVV.

As for this clone: The junction departs from the called germline gene at one end, perhaps through a read error. Because a base is unread or ambiguous, its residue is represented by X. The chain uses TRBV14 and TRBJ2-5; TRBD1 matches 9 bases. Germline CDR1 is SGHDN and CDR2 is FVKESK. The CDR3 runs to 16 residues. In nucleotides, the CDR3 is TGTGCCAGCAGCAGAGGACAGGGGACTGTCCAAGARACCCAGTACTTC. Protein: CASSRGQGTVQXTQYF. The entire CDR3 reads CASSRGQGTVQETQYF.

The J gene is TRBJ2-3, the V gene TRBV18; TRBD2 matches 10 bases. The CDR3 consists of 14 residues. CDR1 and CDR2 from the germline V gene are KGHSH and LQKENI. Trimming cost V 7 bases and J 6 bases; bases outside gene matches: 7. The CDR3 sequence is CASLLAGPGDTQYF. CDR3 sequence (DNA): TGTGCCAGCTTACTAGCGGGGCCTGGGGATACGCAGTATTTT.

The V call is TRBV19, the J call TRBJ2-3; no reliable D call. The germline V and J ends were trimmed by 10 bases and 0 bases, with 14 bases remaining between them. Per germline, CDR1 LNHDA and CDR2 SQIVND (reference sequence). There are 14 residues in the CDR3. CDR3 in amino acids: CATSEPSSTDTQYF. The CDR3 DNA sequence: TGTGCCACCTCTGAGCCTTCTAGCACAGATACGCAGTATTTT. The variable domain in full, completed from reference TRBV19 and TRBJ2-3, reads DGGITQSPKYLFRKEGQNVTLSCEQNLNHDAMYWYRQDPGQGLRLIYYSQIVNDFQKGDIAEGYSVSREKKESFPLTVTSAQKNPTAFYLCATSEPSSTDTQYFGPGTRLTVL.

V usage is TRBV5-1 and J usage is TRBJ2-7, with 12 bases identical to TRBD1. Germline lookup yields CDR1 SGHRS and CDR2 YFSETQ. CDR3 length: 17 residues. The trim removed 5 bases at V and 4 bases at J, leaving 13 bases unmatched. The CDR3 sequence: CASRKYMGTGGWYEQYF. The CDR3 DNA follows: TGCGCCAGCAGAAAGTACATGGGGACAGGGGGCTGGTACGAGCAGTACTTC.

The V and J genes are TRBV23-1 and TRBJ1-2; D is ambiguous. TRBV23-1 is reported as an ORF; its role is uncertain. Trimming took off 6 bases at V and 6 bases at J, with 14 bases between the two ends. This CDR3 region has 13 residues. CDR3 sequence: CASSLRDSHGYTF. As DNA, the CDR3 is TGCGCCAGCAGCTTGCGTGATTCCCATGGCTACACCTTC.

Within the sample, this clone is medium-sized. The gene calls are TRBV11-3 and TRBJ1-2; D is uncertain. This CDR3 has 14 amino acids. Trimming removed 6 bases at V and 0 bases at J, with 11 bases between. Germline CDR1 SGHNT, CDR2 YENEEA. The CDR3 region is CASSTFAPNYGYTF. For the CDR3, the DNA is TGTGCCAGCAGTACCTTCGCACCTAACTATGGCTACACCTTC. Filled out from reference TRBV11-3 and TRBJ1-2, the complete variable domain reads EAGVVQSPRYKIIEKKQPVAFWCNPISGHNTLYWYLQNLGQGPELLIRYENEEAVDDSQLPKDRFSAERLKGVDSTLKIQPAELGDSAVYLCASSTFAPNYGYTFGSGTRLTVV.

This clone has only a few counts. The chain combines TRBV6-8 with TRBJ2-7; no reliable D call. The CDR3 runs to 13 residues. From germline, CDR1 is MNHGY and CDR2 SAAAGT. Trimming took off 6 bases at V and 0 bases at J, with 9 bases between the two ends. In nucleotides, the CDR3 is TGTGCCAGCAGCCCGACACCCTCCTACGAGCAGTACTTC. It is translated as CASSPTPSYEQYF.

The V and J genes are TRBV18 and TRBJ1-1, with D unclear. Germline V CDR1 and CDR2: KGHSH, LQKENI. The CDR3 sequence is 15 residues long. Trimming removed 5 bases from V and 5 bases from J, with 18 bases in between. The DNA of the CDR3 is TGTGCCAGCTCAAGACAACGGTTGGAAGTTACTGAAGCTTTCTTT. This sequence encodes CASSRQRLEVTEAFF.

The rearrangement uses TRBV5-1 and TRBJ1-1; D might be TRBD1 (6 bases). The CDR3 contains 18 residues. V was shortened by 5 bases and J by 0 bases, with 23 bases between the two germline ends. Looked up from germline, CDR1 is SGHRS and CDR2 is YFSETQ. Here the CDR3 reads CASSAEARLDRMNTEAFF. CDR3 DNA: TGCGCCAGCAGTGCGGAAGCTCGGTTGGACAGAATGAACACTGAAGCTTTCTTT.

CDR3 sequence reads: CASSETTDTQYF. CDR3 bases: TGTGCCAGCAGTGAAACCACAGATACGCAGTATTTT. This chain joins TRBV9 and TRBJ2-3; D not resolved. The V gene's germline CDR1 is SGDLS and CDR2 YYNGEE. V was pared by 5 bases and J by 2 bases, with 6 bases between. The CDR3 is made up of 12 amino acids.

Sample share makes this clone medium-sized. This sequence joins TRBV7-1 and TRBJ1-1; the match to TRBD1 covers 8 bases. TRBV7-1 has ORF status, its function being uncertain. V lost 3 bases, J lost 4 bases, and 1 base stayed unmatched. The CDR3 loop spans 13 amino acids. Here the CDR3 reads CASSSDRATEAFF. CDR3 coding DNA: TGTGCCAGCAGCTCGGACAGGGCCACTGAAGCTTTCTTT.

This chain joins TRBV28 and TRBJ2-7; D is uncertain. Germline V lookup: CDR1 MDHEN, CDR2 SYDVKM. V lost 3 bases, J lost 2 bases, and 11 bases lay in between. The length of the CDR3 is 14 residues. The CDR3 protein is CASSFPDRAYEQYF. CDR3 nucleotide sequence: TGTGCCAGCAGTTTCCCGGACCGAGCCTACGAGCAGTACTTC.

This clone appeared a single time. V gene TRBV6-8 combines with J gene TRBJ1-6; TRBD1 matches at 9 bases. With 5 bases clipped from V and 3 bases from J, the junction kept 5 bases outside the gene matches. CDR3 length: 16 amino acids. From germline, CDR1 is MNHGY and CDR2 SAAAGT. For the CDR3, the DNA is TGTGCCAGCAGTCAACGGGACAGGGTCTATAATTCACCCCTCCACTTT. Residues: CASSQRDRVYNSPLHF.

The sample holds a few counts of this clone. The DNA has an unread or ambiguous base, and its residue is written X. V usage is TRBV28 and J usage is TRBJ2-6; TRBD1 matches 10 bases. The V and J ends lost 3 bases and 6 bases, in that order; junction bases with no gene match: 11. The germline V gene has CDR1 MDHEN and CDR2 SYDVKM. This CDR3 comprises 18 residues. The CDR3 DNA reads TGTGCCAGCAGTTTCTCTTGGGGGACAGGGGCTGRGGCCAACGTCCTGACTTTC. Translated, it gives CASSFSWGTGAXANVLTF.

J is TRBJ1-6 and V is TRBV6-8; D perhaps matches TRBD1 (6 bases). The CDR3 is made up of 13 amino acids. Germline V lookup: CDR1 MNHGY, CDR2 SAAAGT. V lost 10 bases and J lost 5, with 12 bases in between. CDR3 nucleotides: TGTGCCATTAGGGGGACGGATAATTCACCCCTCCACTTT. Residues: CAIRGTDNSPLHF.

The chain uses TRBV7-5 and TRBJ1-1. TRBV7-5 is a known pseudogene. The CDR3 covers 15 residues. The CDR3 here is CASSFTWAANTEAFF. In DNA form, the CDR3 reads TGTGCCAGCAGCTTTACCTGGGCGGCGAACACTGAAGCTTTCTTT.

In the case of this clone: At one boundary the junction diverges from the germline segment, which might be a read error. The CDR3: CVSSSRVVRDTEAFF. The DNA for the CDR3 is TGTGTCAGTAGTTCCCGGGTTGTGAGGGACACTGAAGCTTTCTTT. The chain uses TRBV19 and TRBJ1-1; no definite D call. The CDR3 contains 15 residues. Germline CDR1 is LNHDA and CDR2 is SQIVND (reference sequence).

As concerns this clone: No DNA is shown, since the ends of the CDR3 on it are uncertain; the CDR3 is the one TCRdb lists. The chain employs TRBV22-1 and TRBJ1-5; TRBD1 is the table's D call and was not checked against the DNA. TRBV22-1 is labeled a pseudogene. The CDR3 length is 15 residues, termini included. The CDR3 sequence: CASSFALGANQPQHF.

The V gene is TRBV18, the J gene TRBJ1-6; 8 bases match TRBD1. Germline CDR1 is KGHSH and CDR2 is LQKENI. Germline trimming cut 7 bases from V and 12 bases from J; bases unmatched to any gene: 14. The CDR3 contains 15 residues. The chain's CDR3 is CASLPTGGDDGPLHF. CDR3 coding DNA: TGTGCCAGCTTACCTACAGGGGGGGACGATGGACCCCTCCACTTT. Full variable domain (remainder filled in from reference TRBV18 and TRBJ1-6): NAGVMQNPRHLVRRRGQEARLRCSPMKGHSHVYWYRQLPEEGLKFMVYLQKENIIDESGMPKERFSAEFPKEGPSILRIQQVVRGDSAAYFCASLPTGGDDGPLHFGNGTRLTVT.

The chain joins TRBV25-1 to TRBJ1-4; a possible D gene is TRBD1 (5 bases). V shed 2 bases and J shed 3 bases, with 13 bases lying between them. The germline CDR1 and CDR2 sequences are MGHDK and SYGVNS. This CDR3 is built from 16 residues. CDR3 sequence (DNA): TGTGCCAGCAGTGAAAGTCCGGGGGTTTCTAATGAAAAACTGTTTTTT. Translating it yields CASSESPGVSNEKLFF.

The chain couples TRBV28 to TRBJ2-7; D possibly corresponds to TRBD2 (7 bases). Per the germline V gene, CDR1 is MDHEN and CDR2 is SYDVKM. The CDR3 totals 14 residues. V gave up 4 bases and J gave up 0 bases, with 10 bases separating them. This CDR3 is CASSYRGASYEQYF. DNA of the CDR3: TGTGCCAGCAGTTATCGGGGGGCCTCCTACGAGCAGTACTTC.

The chain is built from TRBV12-5 and TRBJ2-7; 8 nucleotides line up with TRBD2. Trimming cost V 6 bases and J 2 bases; bases outside gene matches: 6. Per the germline V gene, CDR1 is LGHNT and CDR2 is FRNRAP. The CDR3 covers 14 residues. CDR3 sequence: CASGGAGGAYEQYF. For the CDR3, the DNA is TGTGCTAGTGGGGGGGCGGGGGGAGCCTACGAGCAGTACTTC. Supplemented by reference TRBV12-5 and TRBJ2-7, the full variable domain reads DARVTQTPRHKVTEMGQEVTMRCQPILGHNTVFWYRQTMMQGLELLAYFRNRAPLDDSGMPKDRFSAEMPDATLATLKIQPSEPRDSAVYFCASGGAGGAYEQYFGPGTRLTVT.